The subject of this entry is one TCR beta chain. This clone was found once. Its antigen target is currently unknown. No base qualities exist here, and no much larger clone lies one base off it. This specimen belongs to a study of T cell responses to AZD1222 COVID-19 vaccine (dated by TCRdb to 2020 to 2023). At the level of the whole study: A total of about 240 trial participants underwent TCR sequencing, of whom about 210 received two doses of AZD1222 and about 25 received two doses of the MenACWY control vaccine. Trial participants were enrolled by age into subgroups of 18-55, 56-69 and 70-plus years, and around 150, 28 and 57 TCR-sequenced participants, respectively, were included in these subgroups. Summary of the overall study and its limitations: Epitopes outside the regions mutated in the B.1.351 and B.1.1.7 variants were reportedly recognized by nearly half of the unique spike-specific TCRs. Spike-specific TCR breadth and depth rose significantly after two AZD1222 doses compared with day 0 and with MenACWY recipients. Participants were mostly white British, with more females than males. The authors suggested clonal diversity may have been underestimated. The whole spike protein was spanned by vaccine-associated CD4 TCRs, and dominant responses were seen in regions 160-218 and 743-854. Because no day 14 peak-response samples were available, the repertoires could be characterized only after the peak T cell response. Conclusions about previously exposed vaccinees are limited, since just five or six AZD1222 recipients were seropositive for SARS-CoV-2 at baseline. In the small 56-69-year group, the increase in depth fell short of significance, most likely because of low power.

The sample's time point label is to be understood as: about 28 days (+/-7) after the second vaccine dose. Sample treatment or condition, as interpreted from the label and publication: meningococcal conjugate vaccine given as trial control. The vaccinee samples were drawn from two UK trials, COV001 and COV002, one of which was a single-blind randomized controlled phase 2/3 trial testing AZD1222 (ChAdOx1 nCoV-19) in healthy adults. Trial participant PBMC samples were collected at day 0 and day 28 after the second dose for TCRbeta chain sequencing. The CDR3 regions of human TCRbeta chains were subjected to immunosequencing. The source study handled its data this way. TCRs in the repertoires were compared against a reference library of SARS-CoV-2-specific TCRs that had been generated with the MIRA antigen-specificity platform. Breadth was defined as the fraction of unique TCRs that were SARS-CoV-2-associated, and depth was defined as the fraction of total T cells that were SARS-CoV-2-associated. Using the MIRA data, every spike-specific TCR was mapped to the spike region that the TCR reacted to and assigned to either a CD4 or a CD8 class. Log10-transformed breadth and depth values were compared by one-way ANOVA with Sidak's multiple comparisons tests. Held by TCRdb, this immuneACCESS table contains in-frame sequences only and omits some clones. Under half of the omission traces to an unresolved V gene where checked; the cause of the rest is unknown. That table supplies the V and J calls and clone size; D and trimming were determined from the DNA. A total of 95,000 to 150,000 clones appear in this sample, 75% to 95% of them only once. In total, the top ten clones hold 3.5% to 4.5% of the sample.

After removal of 2 bases from V and 4 bases from J, the junction retains 8 bases not matched to a gene. The CDR3 goes from the cysteine to the phenylalanine over 18 residues. Only the CDR3 region is kept as DNA, spanning 54 bases read in frame from base 1. CDR1 and CDR2, per the germline V gene, are SNHLY and FYNNEI. The chain is assembled from TRBV2 and TRBJ2-3; TRBD2 fits 14 bases in the junction. This sequence originates from an adult who received the MenACWY meningococcal vaccine as a control. The starting material was peripheral blood, obtained 28 days after the second dose of the MenACWY control vaccine. The DNA reads as follows: TGTGCCAGCAGTGAATTGGGACTAGCGGGAGTTAGGGCAGATACGCAGTATTTT. Translated, this is CASSELGLAGVRADTQYF.